This entry describes one T cell receptor (beta chain). What it binds is unknown. The data originate from a study of T cell responses to AZD1222 COVID-19 vaccine. Study results and limitations: With dominance at 160-218 and 743-854, vaccine-associated CD4 TCRs spanned spike.

Profiling relied on immunoSEQ multiplex PCR, and the TCRdb table lists in-frame clones only, not all of them. The sample holds around 140,000 clones, over 90% seen once. The CDR3 spans 12 residues. Trimming stripped 5 bases from V and 1 base from J, with 6 bases between. CDR1 is GTSNPN, CDR2 SVGIG, per germline (reference sequence). The receptor was derived from an adult in good health. V usage is TRBV30 and J usage is TRBJ1-5, with D uncertain. The sample in question was peripheral blood, obtained on day 0 of AZD1222 vaccination. The CDR3 DNA is TGTGCCTGGGAAAAGAGCAATCAGCCCCAGCATTTT. It translates to CAWEKSNQPQHF.